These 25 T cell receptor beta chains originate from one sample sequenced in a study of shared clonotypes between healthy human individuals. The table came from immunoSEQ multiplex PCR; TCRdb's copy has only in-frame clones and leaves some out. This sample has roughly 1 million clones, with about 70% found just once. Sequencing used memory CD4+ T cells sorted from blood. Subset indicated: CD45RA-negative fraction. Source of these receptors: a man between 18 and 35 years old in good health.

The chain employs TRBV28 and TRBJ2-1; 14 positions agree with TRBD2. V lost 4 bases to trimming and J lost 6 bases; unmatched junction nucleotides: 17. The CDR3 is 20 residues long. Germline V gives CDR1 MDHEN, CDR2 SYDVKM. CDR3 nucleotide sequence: TGTGCCAGCAGTTCTCCCTCGACTAGCGGGGGGGCCGGGTTTTCCAATGAGCAGTTCTTC. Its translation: CASSSPSTSGGAGFSNEQFF.

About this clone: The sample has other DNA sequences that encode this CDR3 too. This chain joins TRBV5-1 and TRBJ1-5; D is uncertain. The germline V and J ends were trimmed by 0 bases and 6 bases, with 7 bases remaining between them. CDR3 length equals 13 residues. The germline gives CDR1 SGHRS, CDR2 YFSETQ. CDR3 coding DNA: TGCGCCAGCAGCTTGGGGGGAGGTCAGCCCCAGCATTTT. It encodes CASSLGGGQPQHF.

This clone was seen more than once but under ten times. In nucleotides, the CDR3 is TGTGCCAGCAGTATTGAGACAGGGGGGACCGGGGAGCTGTTTTTT. Translation: CASSIETGGTGELFF. The chain uses TRBV6-1 and TRBJ2-2, with 9 bases fitting TRBD1. The CDR3 length is 15 residues. V dropped 5 bases and J dropped 5; count of bases not matched to a gene: 6. Germline V gene lookup returns CDR1 MNHNS and CDR2 SASEGT.

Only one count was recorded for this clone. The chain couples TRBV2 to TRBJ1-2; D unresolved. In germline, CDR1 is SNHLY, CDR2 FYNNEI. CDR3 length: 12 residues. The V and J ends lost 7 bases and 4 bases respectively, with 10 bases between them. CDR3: CASNVGGYGYTF. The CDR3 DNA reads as TGTGCCAGCAATGTAGGTGGCTATGGCTACACCTTC.

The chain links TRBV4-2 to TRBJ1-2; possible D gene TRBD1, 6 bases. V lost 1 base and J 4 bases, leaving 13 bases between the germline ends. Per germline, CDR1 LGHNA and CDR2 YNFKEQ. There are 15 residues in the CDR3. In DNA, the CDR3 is TGTGCCAGCAGCCAAGGACAGGCCAATCCCTATGGCTACACCTTC. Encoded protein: CASSQGQANPYGYTF.

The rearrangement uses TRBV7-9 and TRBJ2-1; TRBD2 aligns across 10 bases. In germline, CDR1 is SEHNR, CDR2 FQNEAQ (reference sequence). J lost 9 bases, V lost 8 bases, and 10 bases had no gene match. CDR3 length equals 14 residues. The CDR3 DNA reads TGTGCCAGCCGTACTAGCGGGGAGGGTACTGAGCAGTTCTTC. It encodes CASRTSGEGTEQFF.

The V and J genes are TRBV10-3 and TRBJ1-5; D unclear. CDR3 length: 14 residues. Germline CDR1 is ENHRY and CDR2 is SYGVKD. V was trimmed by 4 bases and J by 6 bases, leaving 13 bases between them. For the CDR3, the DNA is TGTGCCATCAGTGGGGGTAGGGAGGGTCAGCCCCAGCATTTT. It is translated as CAISGGREGQPQHF.

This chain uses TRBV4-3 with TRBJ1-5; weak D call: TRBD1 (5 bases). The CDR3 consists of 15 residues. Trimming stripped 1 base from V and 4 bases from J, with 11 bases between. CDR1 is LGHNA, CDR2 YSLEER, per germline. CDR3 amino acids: CASSQGPGINQPQHF. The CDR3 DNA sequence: TGCGCCAGCAGCCAAGGCCCAGGGATAAATCAGCCCCAGCATTTT.

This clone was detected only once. The CDR3 reads CASSLDASSVHNEQFF. CDR3 coding DNA: TGTGCCAGCAGCTTAGATGCGTCTAGCGTTCACAATGAGCAGTTCTTC. The chain recombines TRBV7-2 with TRBJ2-1; D might be TRBD2 (6 bases). This CDR3 is 16 amino acids long. V lost 1 base and J 5 bases, leaving 15 bases between the germline ends. Germline V gene sequence: CDR1 SGHTA, CDR2 FQGNSA.

The CDR3 DNA sequence: TGTGCCAGCAGGCCGGACGGCTCTGAAGCTTTCTTT. It encodes CASRPDGSEAFF. The chain links TRBV2 to TRBJ1-1, with D unresolved. CDR3 size: 12 residues. The germline V and J ends were trimmed by 6 bases and 6 bases, with 11 bases remaining between them. From germline, CDR1 is SNHLY and CDR2 FYNNEI.

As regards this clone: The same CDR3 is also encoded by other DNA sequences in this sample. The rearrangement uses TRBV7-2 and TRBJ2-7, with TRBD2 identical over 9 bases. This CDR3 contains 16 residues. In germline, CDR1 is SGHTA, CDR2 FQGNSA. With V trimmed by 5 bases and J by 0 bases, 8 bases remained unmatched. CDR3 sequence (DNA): TGTGCCAGCAGCCTTGGTACTAGCGGGTTCTCCTACGAGCAGTACTTC. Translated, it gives CASSLGTSGFSYEQYF.

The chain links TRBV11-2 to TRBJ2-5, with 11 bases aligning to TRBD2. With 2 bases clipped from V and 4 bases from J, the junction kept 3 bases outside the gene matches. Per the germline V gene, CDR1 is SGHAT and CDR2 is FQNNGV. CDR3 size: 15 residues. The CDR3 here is CASSLTSGGGETQYF. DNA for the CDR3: TGTGCCAGCAGCTTAACTAGCGGGGGAGGAGAGACCCAGTACTTC.

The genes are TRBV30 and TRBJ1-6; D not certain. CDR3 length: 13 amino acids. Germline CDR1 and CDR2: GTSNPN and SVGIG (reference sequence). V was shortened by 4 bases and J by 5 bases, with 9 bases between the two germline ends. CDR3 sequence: CAWTSADNSPLHF. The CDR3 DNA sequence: TGTGCCTGGACATCGGCGGATAATTCACCCCTCCACTTT.

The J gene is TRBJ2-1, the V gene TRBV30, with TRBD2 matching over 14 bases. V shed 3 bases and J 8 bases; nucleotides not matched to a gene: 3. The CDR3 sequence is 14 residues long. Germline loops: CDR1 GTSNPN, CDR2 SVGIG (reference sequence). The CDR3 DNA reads TGTGCCTGGAGGGGACTAGCGGGGGCCGATGAGCAGTTCTTC. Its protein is CAWRGLAGADEQFF.

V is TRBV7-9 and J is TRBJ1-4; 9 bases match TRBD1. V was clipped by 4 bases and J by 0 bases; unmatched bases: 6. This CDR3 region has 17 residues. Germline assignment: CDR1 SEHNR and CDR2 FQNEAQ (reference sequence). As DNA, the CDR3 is TGTGCCAGCAGCTCCCAGGACAGGGGTGCAACTAATGAAAAACTGTTTTTT. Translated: CASSSQDRGATNEKLFF.

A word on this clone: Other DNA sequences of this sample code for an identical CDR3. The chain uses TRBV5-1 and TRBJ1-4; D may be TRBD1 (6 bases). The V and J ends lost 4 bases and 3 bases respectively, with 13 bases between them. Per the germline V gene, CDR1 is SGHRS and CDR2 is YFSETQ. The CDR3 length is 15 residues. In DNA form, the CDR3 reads TGCGCCAGCAGCCCCCAGGGGAAGGCTAATGAAAAACTGTTTTTT. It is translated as CASSPQGKANEKLFF.

CDR3 bases: TGTGCCAGCAGTGTGTTCGGGGGGGACCAGGATACGCAGTATTTT. Translation gives CASSVFGGDQDTQYF. This sequence joins TRBV2 and TRBJ2-3; 8 bases agree with TRBD2. V trimming: 4 bases; J trimming: 6 bases; junction bases outside the gene matches: 9. There are 15 residues in the CDR3. The V gene's germline CDR1 is SNHLY and CDR2 FYNNEI.

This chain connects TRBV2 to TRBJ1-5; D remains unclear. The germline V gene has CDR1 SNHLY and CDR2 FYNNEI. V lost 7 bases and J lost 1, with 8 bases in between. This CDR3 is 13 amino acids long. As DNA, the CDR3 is TGTGCCAGCAAAGGGTTCAGCAATCAGCCCCAGCATTTT. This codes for CASKGFSNQPQHF.

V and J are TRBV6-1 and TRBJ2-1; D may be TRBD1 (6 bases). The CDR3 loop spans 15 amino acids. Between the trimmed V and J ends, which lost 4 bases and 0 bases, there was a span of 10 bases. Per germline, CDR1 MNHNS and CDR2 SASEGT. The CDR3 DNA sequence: TGTGCCAGCAGTGTCGGACAGCCCTCCTACAATGAGCAGTTCTTC. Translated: CASSVGQPSYNEQFF.

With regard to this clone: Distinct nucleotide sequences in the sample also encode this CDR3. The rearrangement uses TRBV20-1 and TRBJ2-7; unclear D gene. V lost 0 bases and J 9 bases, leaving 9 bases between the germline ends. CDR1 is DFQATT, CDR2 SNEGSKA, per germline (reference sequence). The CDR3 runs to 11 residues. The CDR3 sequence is CSARDSPGQYF. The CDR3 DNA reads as TGCAGTGCTAGAGATAGTCCCGGGCAGTACTTC.

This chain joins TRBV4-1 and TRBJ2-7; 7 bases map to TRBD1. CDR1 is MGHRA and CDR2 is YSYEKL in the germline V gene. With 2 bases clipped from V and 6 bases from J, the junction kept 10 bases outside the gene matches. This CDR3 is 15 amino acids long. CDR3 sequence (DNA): TGCGCCAGCAGCCAACTTGACAGGGAAGCAGGCGAGCAGTACTTC. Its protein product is CASSQLDREAGEQYF.

The CDR3: CASRTVNTGELFF. The CDR3 nucleotides read TGTGCCAGCAGAACAGTGAACACCGGGGAGCTGTTTTTT. This rearrangement joins TRBV6-1 to TRBJ2-2; D remains unclear. The CDR3 is 13 amino acids. From germline, CDR1 is MNHNS and CDR2 SASEGT. Trimming left V 6 bases short and J 1 base short, with 6 bases between.

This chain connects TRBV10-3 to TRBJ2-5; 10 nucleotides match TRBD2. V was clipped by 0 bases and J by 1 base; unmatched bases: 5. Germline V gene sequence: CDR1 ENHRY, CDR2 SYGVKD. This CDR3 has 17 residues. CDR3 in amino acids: CAISESTSGRFQETQYF. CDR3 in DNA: TGTGCCATCAGTGAGTCGACTAGCGGGCGCTTCCAAGAGACCCAGTACTTC.

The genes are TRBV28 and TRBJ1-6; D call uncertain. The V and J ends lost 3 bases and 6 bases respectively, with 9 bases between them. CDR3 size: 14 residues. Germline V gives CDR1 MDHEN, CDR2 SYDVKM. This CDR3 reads CASSLGSSNSPLHF. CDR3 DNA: TGTGCCAGCAGTTTGGGGTCTTCTAATTCACCCCTCCACTTT.

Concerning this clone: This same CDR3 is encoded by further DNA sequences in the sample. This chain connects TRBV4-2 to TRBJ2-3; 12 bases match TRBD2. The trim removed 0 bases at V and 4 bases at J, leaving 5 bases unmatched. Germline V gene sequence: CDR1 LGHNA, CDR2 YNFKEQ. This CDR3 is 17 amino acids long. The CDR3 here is CASSQDGASGGADTQYF. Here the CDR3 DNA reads TGTGCCAGCAGCCAAGACGGGGCTAGCGGGGGGGCAGATACGCAGTATTTT.